The 26 T cell receptor beta chains in this list originate from one sample, sequenced in a study of T cell responses to AZD1222 COVID-19 vaccine. The repertoire was sequenced with immunoSEQ multiplex PCR; TCRdb's copy has only in-frame clones and lacks some. Altogether 190,000 or so clones are present, 80% to 95% being singletons, with the ten largest covering roughly 0.99%. Sequenced material: peripheral blood, taken 28 days after the second AZD1222 dose. Every receptor here comes from an adult who received the AZD1222 COVID-19 vaccine.

The V and J genes are TRBV5-4 and TRBJ2-6; no reliable D call. The CDR3 covers 15 residues. In germline, CDR1 is SGHNT, CDR2 YYREEE (reference sequence). The V gene lost 3 bases and the J gene lost 0 bases, with 7 bases spanning the gap. In DNA form, the CDR3 reads TGTGCCAGCAGCTGGGTAGGCTCTGGGGCCAACGTCCTGACTTTC. Protein sequence: CASSWVGSGANVLTF.

V gene TRBV6-2 or TRBV6-3 combines with J gene TRBJ1-5; TRBD1 might be the D (6 bases). The CDR3 consists of 15 residues. In germline, CDR1 is MNHEY, CDR2 SVGEGT. V gave up 2 bases and J gave up 7 bases, with 15 bases separating them. As DNA, the CDR3 is TGTGCCAGCAGTTACGGCGGCAGGGGAGGCCAGCCCCAGCATTTT. Translated: CASSYGGRGGQPQHF.

This rearrangement joins TRBV5-4 to TRBJ2-5; D gene unclear. The CDR3 sequence is 13 residues long. Germline CDR1 and CDR2: SGHNT and YYREEE (reference sequence). Trimming took 1 base from V and 5 from J, leaving 9 bases between them. CDR3 DNA sequence: TGTGCCAGCAGCTTGTGGGCAGACGAGACCCAGTACTTC. Translation: CASSLWADETQYF.

The chain links TRBV6-2 or TRBV6-3 to TRBJ2-7, with a possible D match to TRBD2 (5 bases). V lost 0 bases and J 7 bases, leaving 13 bases between the germline ends. CDR3 length: 14 residues. The germline gives CDR1 MNHEY, CDR2 SVGEGT. The CDR3 DNA reads as TGTGCCAGCAGTTACTCTCTCCAAACGGGAGAGCAGTACTTC. Encoded protein: CASSYSLQTGEQYF.

The chain uses TRBV5-1 and TRBJ1-1, with D perhaps TRBD1 (5 bases). The CDR3 runs to 14 residues. CDR1 and CDR2 (germline): SGHRS, YFSETQ. The ends were cut back, 2 bases at V and 5 bases at J, with 13 bases in the middle. CDR3 nucleotides: TGCGCCAGCAGCTTAGGGGCTCGCGGGACTGAAGCTTTCTTT. Its protein product is CASSLGARGTEAFF.

This chain connects TRBV19 to TRBJ2-3; 12 nucleotides line up with TRBD2. CDR3 length: 16 amino acids. CDR1 and CDR2 from the germline V gene are LNHDA and SQIVND (reference sequence). The V and J ends lost 3 bases and 5 bases, in that order; junction bases with no gene match: 6. CDR3 sequence (DNA): TGTGCCAGTAGTATTTTCCTAGCGGGGGGGCGAGATACGCAGTATTTT. It yields the protein CASSIFLAGGRDTQYF.

V and J are TRBV4-1 and TRBJ1-2, with D perhaps matching TRBD1 (5 bases). The CDR3 extends over 14 amino acids. Per germline, CDR1 MGHRA and CDR2 YSYEKL. Between the trimmed V and J ends, which lost 6 bases and 2 bases, there was a span of 13 bases. CDR3: CASSPQKGNYGYTF. The CDR3 nucleotides are TGCGCCAGCAGTCCCCAGAAGGGGAACTATGGCTACACCTTC.

The rearrangement joins TRBV28 to TRBJ1-1, with D unresolved. The ends were cut back, 1 base at V and 2 bases at J, with 8 bases in the middle. The V gene's germline CDR1 is MDHEN and CDR2 SYDVKM. This CDR3 region has 14 residues. For the CDR3, the DNA is TGTGCCAGCAGTTTATATCGGCGAAACACTGAAGCTTTCTTT. Amino acid sequence: CASSLYRRNTEAFF.

The gene calls are TRBV7-8 and TRBJ2-4, with D possibly being TRBD2 (6 bases). This CDR3 is 16 amino acids long. The germline V gene has CDR1 SGHVS and CDR2 FQNEAQ. V gave up 1 base and J gave up 8 bases, with 18 bases separating them. The CDR3 protein is CASSLGPGGTAHIQYF. CDR3 DNA sequence: TGTGCCAGCAGCTTAGGGCCCGGGGGAACTGCTCACATTCAGTACTTC.

This chain links TRBV7-3 with TRBJ2-1, with D perhaps TRBD2 (5 bases). V was pared by 4 bases and J by 0 bases, with 22 bases between. The CDR3 runs 19 residues. Germline-derived CDR1 and CDR2 are SGHTA and FQGTGA. CDR3 region: CASSSSKGERLSSYNEQFF. The CDR3, as DNA: TGTGCCAGCAGCTCCTCAAAGGGAGAGCGGCTAAGCTCCTACAATGAGCAGTTCTTC.

This chain uses TRBV28 with TRBJ1-2; 10 nucleotides align to TRBD1. V lost 6 bases, J lost 8 bases, and 12 bases stayed unmatched. The germline gives CDR1 MDHEN, CDR2 SYDVKM. The CDR3 is made up of 15 amino acids. The CDR3 region is CASSPVGTGERGYTF. For the CDR3, the DNA is TGTGCCAGCAGCCCAGTCGGGACAGGGGAGCGAGGCTACACCTTC.

This clone was recorded once. The chain links TRBV6-6 to TRBJ2-5; possibly TRBD1 for D (6 bases). Per the germline V gene, CDR1 is MNHNY and CDR2 is SVGAGI (reference sequence). V lost 2 bases and J 5 bases, leaving 12 bases between the germline ends. The CDR3 consists of 14 residues. The CDR3 DNA follows: TGTGCCAGCAGTTACACCGGACAGCGGGAGACCCAGTACTTC. It translates to CASSYTGQRETQYF.

The chain combines TRBV6-5 with TRBJ2-1, with TRBD1 matching 10 bases. Per germline, CDR1 MNHEY and CDR2 SVGAGI. Trimming cost V 0 bases and J 5 bases; bases outside gene matches: 1. The length of the CDR3 is 15 residues. The CDR3 loop is CASSYSGQGNNEQFF. The DNA of the CDR3 is TGTGCCAGCAGTTACTCGGGACAGGGGAACAATGAGCAGTTCTTC.

The rearrangement joins TRBV10-3 to TRBJ1-3; TRBD1 matches 10 bases. This CDR3 is 14 amino acids long. The trim removed 9 bases at V and 0 bases at J, leaving 2 bases unmatched. Germline V lookup: CDR1 ENHRY, CDR2 SYGVKD. Here the CDR3 DNA reads TGTGCCATAGGGACAGGGGCCTCTGGAAACACCATATATTTT. Residues: CAIGTGASGNTIYF.

The chain is built from TRBV3-1 (or the pseudogene TRBV3-2) and TRBJ1-1; D ambiguous. CDR3 length: 12 residues. Germline V gives CDR1 LGHDT, CDR2 YNNKEL (reference sequence). V was clipped by 1 base and J by 7 bases, with 7 bases between them. CDR3 sequence reads: CASSQVQSEAFF. In nucleotides, the CDR3 is TGTGCCAGCAGCCAAGTACAAAGTGAAGCTTTCTTT.

The rearrangement links TRBV19 to TRBJ2-3; TRBD2 matches 7 bases. J was trimmed by 2 bases and V by 6 bases; bases with no gene match: 11. Germline-derived CDR1 and CDR2 are LNHDA and SQIVND (reference sequence). The CDR3 is made up of 16 amino acids. The CDR3 DNA sequence: TGTGCCAGTAGACGAGGTTCTAGCGGACTCACAGATACGCAGTATTTT. Protein: CASRRGSSGLTDTQYF.

CDR3 in amino acids: CASSFFSDTSVNEQFF. The CDR3 nucleotides are TGTGCCAGCAGCTTTTTCTCGGACACGTCGGTCAATGAGCAGTTCTTC. This rearrangement joins TRBV5-5 to TRBJ2-1; D is perhaps TRBD1 (5 bases). The germline V and J ends were trimmed by 2 bases and 6 bases, with 18 bases remaining between them. Germline V gene sequence: CDR1 SGHKS, CDR2 YYEKEE (reference sequence). The CDR3 contains 16 residues.

The chain links TRBV19 to TRBJ1-5; 7 bases fit TRBD1. The germline gives CDR1 LNHDA, CDR2 SQIVND (reference sequence). The CDR3 covers 17 residues. V was clipped by 2 bases and J by 2 bases; unmatched bases: 9. CDR3 residues: CASSIRNVDRRNQPQHF. The CDR3 bases are TGTGCCAGTAGTATAAGAAACGTGGACAGGCGCAATCAGCCCCAGCATTTT.

The V and J genes are TRBV24-1 and TRBJ1-2; 9 bases align to TRBD1. This CDR3 is 13 amino acids long. Losses at the gene ends were 6 bases for V and 6 bases for J; bases not matched to a gene: 4. Germline CDR1 KGHDR, CDR2 SFDVKD. CDR3 bases: TGTGCCACCAGTAGGGGACAGGGAAATGGCTACACCTTC. Its protein is CATSRGQGNGYTF.

The V gene is TRBV7-9, the J gene TRBJ1-1; D is unresolved. This CDR3 region has 13 residues. The germline V and J ends were trimmed by 1 base and 11 bases, with 14 bases remaining between them. Per the germline V gene, CDR1 is SEHNR and CDR2 is FQNEAQ (reference sequence). CDR3 amino acids: CASSLDGSVRAFF. DNA for the CDR3: TGTGCCAGCAGCTTAGATGGGTCCGTGCGGGCTTTCTTT.

The rearrangement links TRBV5-1 to TRBJ1-4; TRBD1 is a possible D gene (5 bases). Germline V lookup: CDR1 SGHRS, CDR2 YFSETQ. The CDR3 length is 14 residues. V lost 4 bases to trimming and J lost 7 bases, with 14 bases between them. The CDR3 protein is CASSPGTGSEKLFF. CDR3 in DNA: TGCGCCAGCAGCCCTGGGACTGGTTCTGAAAAACTGTTTTTT.

The rearrangement links TRBV5-1 to TRBJ1-4, with 8 bases that match TRBD1. The CDR3 length is 14 residues. Germline V gene data show CDR1 as SGHRS and CDR2 as YFSETQ. V dropped 4 bases and J dropped 5; count of bases not matched to a gene: 4. The CDR3 reads CASSVGTGNEKLFF. CDR3 in DNA: TGCGCCAGCAGCGTCGGGACAGGAAATGAAAAACTGTTTTTT.

There are a few counts of this clone. V gene TRBV28 combines with J gene TRBJ2-7; TRBD1 is a possible D gene (5 bases). The CDR3 has 12 amino acids. From germline, CDR1 is MDHEN and CDR2 SYDVKM. Trimming shortened V by 3 bases and J by 7 bases, and 10 bases separated the two germline ends. CDR3 DNA sequence: TGTGCCAGCAGTTTCGGACACCGAGAGCAGTACTTC. Its translation is CASSFGHREQYF.

The genes are TRBV18 and TRBJ1-2; maybe TRBD1 (5 bases). Germline V gene data show CDR1 as KGHSH and CDR2 as LQKENI. This CDR3 is built from 13 residues. The germline V and J ends were trimmed by 1 base and 6 bases, with 9 bases remaining between them. The chain's CDR3 is CASSPLRGDGYTF. In DNA, the CDR3 is TGTGCCAGCTCACCACTTCGAGGGGATGGCTACACCTTC.

The chain uses TRBV3-1 (or the pseudogene TRBV3-2) and TRBJ2-7, with 13 nucleotides matching TRBD2. Germline trimming cut 4 bases from V and 1 base from J; bases unmatched to any gene: 10. This CDR3 region has 18 residues. Germline-derived CDR1 and CDR2 are LGHDT and YNNKEL (reference sequence). In DNA, the CDR3 is TGTGCCAGCAGCCCGACGACGGGACTAGCGGGGTTATCCTACGAGCAGTACTTC. As protein: CASSPTTGLAGLSYEQYF.

The rearrangement links TRBV15 to TRBJ1-1; TRBD1 agrees at 7 bases. The J segment lost 3 bases and the V segment lost 3 bases, leaving 7 bases of the junction unmatched. The germline gives CDR1 LNHNV, CDR2 YYDKDF (reference sequence). The CDR3 has 15 residues. The CDR3 region is CATSRSRGGDTEAFF. In DNA form, the CDR3 reads TGTGCCACCAGCAGGTCCAGGGGGGGCGACACTGAAGCTTTCTTT. Complete variable domain (other parts from reference TRBV15 and TRBJ1-1): DAMVIQNPRYQVTQFGKPVTLSCSQTLNHNVMYWYQQKSSQAPKLLFHYYDKDFNNEADTPDNFQSRRPNTSFCFLDIRSPGLGDTAMYLCATSRSRGGDTEAFFGQGTRLTVV.